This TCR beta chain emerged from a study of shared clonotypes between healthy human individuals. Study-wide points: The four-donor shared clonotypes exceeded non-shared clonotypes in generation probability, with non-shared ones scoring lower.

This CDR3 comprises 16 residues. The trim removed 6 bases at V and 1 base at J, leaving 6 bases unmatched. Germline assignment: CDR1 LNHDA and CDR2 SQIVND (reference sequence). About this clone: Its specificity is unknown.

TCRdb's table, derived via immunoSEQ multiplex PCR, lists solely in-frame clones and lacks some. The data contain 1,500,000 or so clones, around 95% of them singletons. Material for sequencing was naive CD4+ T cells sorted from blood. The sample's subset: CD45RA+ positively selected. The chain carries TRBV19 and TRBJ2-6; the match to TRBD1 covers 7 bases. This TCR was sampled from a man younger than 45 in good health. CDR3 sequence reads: CASSAGGFSGANVLTF. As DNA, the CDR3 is TGTGCCAGTAGCGCAGGGGGTTTTTCTGGGGCCAACGTCCTGACTTTC.